Listed here are 16 T cell receptor beta chains from one sample, sequenced in a study of blood T cell repertoires in COVID-19. TCRdb's table, derived via immunoSEQ multiplex PCR, lists solely in-frame clones and lacks some. Of roughly 500,000 clones listed, about 88% are singletons. Input material: PBMCs or T cells enriched from blood (not recorded which). These receptor sequences come from a woman aged 55 to 70 who had recovered from COVID-19.

The chain couples TRBV2 to TRBJ2-3; 7 nucleotides agree with TRBD1. The junction had 9 bases not matched to a gene; V was cut back by 6 bases and J by 3 bases. Germline CDR1 SNHLY, CDR2 FYNNEI. The CDR3 consists of 15 residues. Here the CDR3 reads CASRYGQAITDTQYF. CDR3 sequence (DNA): TGTGCCAGCAGATACGGACAGGCGATAACAGATACGCAGTATTTT.

The chain recombines TRBV3-1 (or the pseudogene TRBV3-2) with TRBJ1-2, with 9 bases aligning to TRBD1. Trimming cost V 1 base and J 8 bases; bases outside gene matches: 2. The CDR3 totals 13 residues. The germline gives CDR1 LGHDT, CDR2 YNNKEL (reference sequence). The CDR3: CASSQGQGEGYTF. DNA for the CDR3: TGTGCCAGCAGCCAAGGACAGGGGGAGGGCTACACCTTC.

The rearrangement links TRBV4-1 to TRBJ2-1; TRBD2 agrees at 10 bases. In germline, CDR1 is MGHRA, CDR2 YSYEKL. This CDR3 spans 17 amino acids. V trimming: 0 bases; J trimming: 6 bases; junction bases outside the gene matches: 8. CDR3 sequence reads: CASSQDNERGGFNEQFF. In DNA form, the CDR3 reads TGCGCCAGCAGCCAAGATAATGAGCGGGGGGGCTTCAATGAGCAGTTCTTC.

In its sample, this clone was seen once. The rearrangement joins TRBV19 to TRBJ2-7, with D perhaps matching TRBD1 (5 bases). Germline V gives CDR1 LNHDA, CDR2 SQIVND (reference sequence). Trimming removed 3 bases at V and 0 bases at J, with 18 bases between. The CDR3 is made up of 17 amino acids. CDR3 residues: CASSILQASRSSYEQYV. The CDR3 DNA follows: TGTGCCAGTAGTATCTTACAGGCCTCGAGGAGCTCCTACGAGCAGTACGTC.

The chain is built from TRBV18 and TRBJ2-2; D gene ambiguous. The V end was cut by 3 bases, the J end by 0 bases, with 8 bases between. Germline CDR1 reads KGHSH; CDR2 reads LQKENI. This CDR3 has 15 amino acids. CDR3 sequence: CASSPQQTNTGELFF. DNA of the CDR3: TGTGCCAGCTCACCGCAACAGACGAACACCGGGGAGCTGTTTTTT.

The chain couples TRBV7-6 to TRBJ2-7; 8 nucleotides align to TRBD2. This CDR3 has 15 amino acids. Germline V gene data show CDR1 as SGHVS and CDR2 as FNYEAQ. The V and J ends lost 5 bases and 1 base, in that order; junction bases with no gene match: 7. The CDR3 sequence is CASSPAGGNSYEQYF. In nucleotides, the CDR3 is TGTGCCAGCAGCCCCGCGGGGGGTAATTCCTACGAGCAGTACTTC.

The genes are TRBV5-5 and TRBJ2-3; no definite D call. CDR3 length: 14 residues. Trimming took off 0 bases at V and 0 bases at J, with 5 bases between the two ends. Germline lookup yields CDR1 SGHKS and CDR2 YYEKEE (reference sequence). CDR3 sequence: CASSLGLSTDTQYF. In DNA form, the CDR3 reads TGTGCCAGCAGCTTGGGACTTAGCACAGATACGCAGTATTTT. Using reference TRBV5-5 and TRBJ2-3 for the parts outside the CDR3, the full variable domain is DAGVTQSPTHLIKTRGQQVTLRCSPISGHKSVSWYQQVLGQGPQFIFQYYEKEERGRGNFPDRFSARQFPNYSSELNVNALLLGDSALYLCASSLGLSTDTQYFGPGTRLTVL.

This clone appeared a few times. The chain uses TRBV6-1 and TRBJ2-7, with TRBD1 identical over 7 bases. CDR3 size: 16 residues. Germline CDR1 MNHNS, CDR2 SASEGT. V trimming: 1 base; J trimming: 1 base; junction bases outside the gene matches: 7. The CDR3 loop is CASSEGVTGVSYEQYV. The DNA for the CDR3 is TGTGCCAGCAGTGAAGGGGTTACAGGGGTGTCCTACGAGCAGTACGTC.

Note on this clone: Additional DNA sequences in this sample encode the identical CDR3. The V and J genes are TRBV2 and TRBJ2-2; D perhaps matches TRBD2 (5 bases). V was cut by 3 bases and J by 0 bases, with 11 bases left in between. Germline V gives CDR1 SNHLY, CDR2 FYNNEI. The CDR3 extends over 16 amino acids. This chain's CDR3 is CASSDGLAANTGELFF. In DNA form, the CDR3 reads TGTGCCAGCAGTGATGGCCTAGCAGCGAACACCGGGGAGCTGTTTTTT.

The rearrangement uses TRBV24-1 and TRBJ2-3; TRBD2 agrees at 9 bases. The CDR3 contains 15 residues. Trimming took 4 bases from V and 4 from J; bases not matched to a gene: 5. Germline CDR1 KGHDR, CDR2 SFDVKD. CDR3 bases: TGTGCCACCAGTGAGGGGACTAGCTGGGCAGATACGCAGTATTTT. This sequence encodes CATSEGTSWADTQYF.

The chain recombines TRBV4-1 with TRBJ2-3; 10 bases align to TRBD2. Trimming at V came to 4 bases and at J to 4 bases, leaving 8 bases not matched to a gene. CDR3 length: 16 amino acids. Germline lookup yields CDR1 MGHRA and CDR2 YSYEKL. DNA for the CDR3: TGCGCCAGCAGCCCCCGAGCGGGGGGGCCCGCAGATACGCAGTATTTT. Its translation: CASSPRAGGPADTQYF.

The genes are TRBV3-1 (or the pseudogene TRBV3-2) and TRBJ1-3, with 7 bases that match TRBD1. Losses at the gene ends were 4 bases for V and 4 bases for J; bases not matched to a gene: 4. Germline lookup yields CDR1 LGHDT and CDR2 YNNKEL (reference sequence). CDR3 length: 14 residues. As DNA, the CDR3 is TGTGCCAGCAGCCCAGCGACAGGGGGAAACACCATATATTTT. Translation: CASSPATGGNTIYF.

The genes are TRBV2 and TRBJ1-5, with a tentative D call TRBD1 (6 bases). CDR1 and CDR2 from the germline V gene are SNHLY and FYNNEI. This CDR3 contains 13 residues. Trimming took off 6 bases at V and 5 bases at J, with 11 bases between the two ends. The CDR3 here is CASRDSPDQPQHF. DNA of the CDR3: TGTGCCAGCAGGGACAGCCCAGATCAGCCCCAGCATTTT.

The chain is built from TRBV5-1 and TRBJ2-5; TRBD2 is a possible D gene (6 bases). Germline V gene data show CDR1 as SGHRS and CDR2 as YFSETQ. The CDR3 length is 15 residues. V lost 4 bases to trimming and J lost 5 bases, with 18 bases between them. CDR3 loop: CASSPQDGGRETQYF. CDR3 bases: TGCGCCAGCAGCCCTCAGGACGGTGGGAGGGAGACCCAGTACTTC.

The chain's CDR3 is CASGIPGTGIGELFF. CDR3 nucleotide sequence: TGTGCCAGCGGCATTCCCGGGACAGGGATCGGGGAGCTGTTTTTT. The gene calls are TRBV3-1 (or the pseudogene TRBV3-2) and TRBJ2-2, with 9 bases aligning to TRBD1. This CDR3 is 15 amino acids long. Germline V gives CDR1 LGHDT, CDR2 YNNKEL (reference sequence). Germline trimming cut 8 bases from V and 7 bases from J; bases unmatched to any gene: 11.

V gene TRBV7-2 combines with J gene TRBJ2-3, with a possible D match to TRBD2 (6 bases). Germline assignment: CDR1 SGHTA and CDR2 FQGNSA. V was cut by 5 bases and J by 6 bases, with 12 bases left in between. The CDR3 loop spans 13 amino acids. The CDR3 loop is CASSRGSPDTQYF. The CDR3 DNA reads as TGTGCCAGCAGCCGGGGGTCCCCGGATACGCAGTATTTT.